This is a list of T cell receptor beta chains from one sample in a study of cytomegalovirus exposure and HLA in healthy donors. The repertoire was sequenced with immunoSEQ multiplex PCR; TCRdb's copy has only in-frame clones and lacks some. The sample has some 180,000 clones; more than 65% are singletons. The source material was PBMCs. The receptors were gathered from a female donor in good health and CMV-seronegative. The conserved cysteine and the conserved F or W are not part of the CDR3 here.

>13|TRBV7-6|TRBJ2-5
ASRSVTGRWETQY
>12|TRBV5-1|TRBJ2-1
ASSLLPDYNEQF
>14|TRBV11-2|TRBJ1-2
ASSFSGTGGHYGYT
>15|TRBV6-1|TRBJ2-1
ASSEGNRLSSYNEQF
>9|TRBV7-9|TRBJ2-1
ASRHSGEQF
>12|TRBV5-1|TRBJ2-4
ASSQDRAKNIQY
>10|TRBV18|TRBJ2-7
ASSPVSYEQY
>17|TRBV6-1|TRBJ2-1
ASSESSRIGLAGNNEQF
>12|TRBV30|TRBJ1-6
AHRGDRGESPLH
>13|TRBV5-1|TRBJ2-5
ASSPGLAGQETQY
>10|TRBV10-3|TRBJ2-5
AISVAGETQY
>13|TRBV28|TRBJ2-1
ASSPPSGSYNEQF
>13|TRBV2|TRBJ2-1
ASSELRQTRGEQF
>8|TRBV30|TRBJ2-4
AWTARMAD
>13|TRBV2|TRBJ2-5
ASSEGLAAWGTQY
>12|TRBV29-1|TRBJ2-2
SVDRPGDTGELF
>11|TRBV18|TRBJ2-7
ASSTQGDYEQY
>15|TRBV4-1|TRBJ2-7
ASSQDWGGNPSYEQY
>14|TRBV2|TRBJ1-4
ASRRARTAGYEKLF
>11|TRBV7-5|TRBJ1-1
ASSKDRGAEAF
>11|TRBV5-1|TRBJ2-1
ASSNLADNEQF
>13|TRBV10-3|TRBJ1-6
ASWGPGDYNSPLH
>15|TRBV7-9|TRBJ2-1
ASSWLGGAKTYNEQF
>12|TRBV2|TRBJ2-2
ASSRPGGLRELF
>15|TRBV28|TRBJ1-5
ASSILSGTGLNQPQH
>12|TRBV4-2|TRBJ1-3
ASATRVGGNTIY
>14|TRBV13|TRBJ2-1
ASSLAGGRADNEQF